The 6 T cell receptor beta chains in this list originate from one sample, sequenced in a study of T cell clonality in common variable immunodeficiency. These receptors are not linked to any known antigen. Only in-frame clones appear in the TCRdb table, and some are missing; sequencing was by immunoSEQ multiplex PCR. Recorded here are roughly 30,000 clones, none singletons. Overall study results and limits: Reportedly, TCR beta sequences from common variable immunodeficiency showed fewer deletions and N-nucleotide insertions.

Input material: peripheral blood mononuclear cells. The receptors originated from a human donor with common variable immunodeficiency.

In its sample, this clone was seen a few times. The sequence runs out 3 residues before the end of the CDR3; the remainder is reconstructed from the germline J gene. V and J are TRBV2 and TRBJ2-1; the match to TRBD2 covers 14 bases. The CDR3 is 18 residues long. Germline loops: CDR1 SNHLY, CDR2 FYNNEI. V shed 6 bases, J shed 7 bases, and the junction held 14 bases outside the gene matches. CDR3 protein: CASRANPGLAGEINEQFF. The sequenced CDR3 bases are TGTGCCAGCAGAGCAAACCCGGGACTAGCGGGAGAGATTAATGAG.

This clone was seen ten or more times. Sequencing ends 3 residues short of the CDR3 end; the germline J gene provides the rest. The chain recombines TRBV7-9 with TRBJ1-2, with D hard to call. The CDR3 runs 13 residues. CDR1 SEHNR and CDR2 FQNEAQ come from the germline V gene (reference sequence). Trimming left V 3 bases short and J 3 bases short, with 8 bases between. Partial CDR3 DNA: TGTGCCAGCAGCTTCGTGTCGTACTATGGC. This encodes CASSFVSYYG. The CDR3 in full is CASSFVSYYGYTF.

This clone was seen a few times. The read comes to an end 3 residues before the CDR3 does, leaving the germline J gene to fill in the end. The J gene is TRBJ2-7, the V gene TRBV19; D gene uncertain. Trimming shortened V by 6 bases and J by 2 bases, and 11 bases separated the two germline ends. Germline assignment: CDR1 LNHDA and CDR2 SQIVND (reference sequence). The CDR3 has 13 residues. The part of the CDR3 DNA that was read is TGTGCCAGTAGCGACCGACGGGCCTACGAG. This encodes CASSDRRAYE. The complete CDR3 protein is CASSDRRAYEQYF.

This clone was observed a handful of times. The CDR3 is cut off 3 residues early in the read; its end comes from the germline J gene. The genes are TRBV5-8 and TRBJ2-7; D is perhaps TRBD1 (6 bases). The V end lost 3 bases, the J end lost 2 bases, and 15 bases lay between the germline ends. The CDR3 totals 15 residues. Per the germline V gene, CDR1 is SGHTS and CDR2 is YDEGEE. The CDR3 is CASSWTGTPTYEQYF. The covered CDR3 bases are TGTGCCAGCAGCTGGACCGGGACACCAACCTACGAG.

Points on this clone: Read data end 3 residues before the CDR3 end; the end is taken from the germline J gene. The J gene is TRBJ2-2, the V gene TRBV11-3; TRBD1 agrees at 7 bases. Germline CDR1 reads SGHNT; CDR2 reads YENEEA. This CDR3 is built from 14 residues. The trim removed 4 bases at V and 7 bases at J, leaving 6 bases unmatched. CDR3 region: CASSSDRVGGELFF. The sequenced part of the CDR3 DNA is TGTGCCAGCAGCTCCGACAGGGTTGGCGGGGAG.

The table lists this clone with a few counts. The CDR3 is cut off 3 residues early in the read; its end comes from the germline J gene. This chain connects TRBV19 to TRBJ2-3; 7 bases are a match to TRBD1. V lost 8 bases to trimming and J lost 7 bases; unmatched junction nucleotides: 15. The germline CDR1 and CDR2 sequences are LNHDA and SQIVND (reference sequence). The CDR3 loop spans 15 amino acids. The CDR3 loop reads CASPTQGSIRNTQYF. The DNA read from the CDR3 is TGTGCCAGTCCGACACAGGGGTCAATTCGAAATACG.